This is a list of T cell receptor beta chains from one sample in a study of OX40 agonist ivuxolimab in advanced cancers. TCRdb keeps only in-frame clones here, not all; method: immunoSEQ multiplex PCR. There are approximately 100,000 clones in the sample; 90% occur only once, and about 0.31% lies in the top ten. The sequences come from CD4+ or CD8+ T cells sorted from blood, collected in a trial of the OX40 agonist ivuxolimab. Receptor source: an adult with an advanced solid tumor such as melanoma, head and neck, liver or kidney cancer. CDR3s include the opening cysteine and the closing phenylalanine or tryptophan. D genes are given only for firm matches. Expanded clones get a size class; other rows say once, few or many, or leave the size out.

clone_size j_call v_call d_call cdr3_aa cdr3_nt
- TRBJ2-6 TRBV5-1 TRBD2 CASSLEPGRSGANVLTF TGCGCCAGCAGCTTGGAGCCCGGGAGGTCTGGGGCCAACGTCCTGACTTTC
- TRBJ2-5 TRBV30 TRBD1 CAWRGTGAPRETQYF TGTGCCTGGAGAGGTACAGGGGCCCCGCGAGAGACCCAGTACTTC
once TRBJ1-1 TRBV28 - CASSFPGGGVGTEAFF TGTGCCAGCAGTTTCCCCGGGGGGGGCGTCGGCACTGAAGCTTTCTTT
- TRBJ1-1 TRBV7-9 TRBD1 CASSVPGQGARFSEAFF TGTGCCAGCAGCGTCCCGGGACAGGGGGCCCGTTTTTCTGAAGCTTTCTTT
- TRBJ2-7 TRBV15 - CATSRDIPKYF TGTGCCACCAGCAGAGATATACCAAAGTACTTC
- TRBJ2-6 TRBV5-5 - CASTFQASGANVLTF TGTGCCAGCACCTTTCAGGCCTCTGGGGCCAACGTCCTGACTTTC
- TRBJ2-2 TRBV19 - CASNSGAHTGELFF TGTGCCAGTAATTCAGGGGCCCACACCGGGGAGCTGTTTTTT
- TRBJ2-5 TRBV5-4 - CASSLLPGDVETQYF TGTGCCAGCAGCTTGCTCCCAGGGGATGTGGAGACCCAGTACTTC
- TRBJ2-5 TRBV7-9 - CASRPPGGSGDETQYF TGTGCCAGCAGACCTCCTGGGGGGAGCGGAGACGAGACCCAGTACTTC
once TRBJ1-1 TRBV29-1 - CSVVRELNTEAFF TGCAGCGTTGTGAGGGAGTTGAACACTGAAGCTTTCTTT
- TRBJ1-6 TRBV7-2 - CASSLAAGLYNSPLHF TGTGCCAGCAGCTTAGCAGCAGGACTTTACAATTCACCCCTCCACTTT
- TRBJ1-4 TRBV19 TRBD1 CASSPGTVREKLFF TGTGCCAGTAGTCCCGGGACAGTCAGGGAAAAACTGTTTTTT
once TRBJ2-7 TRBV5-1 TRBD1 CASSDGTGALEQYF TGCGCCAGCAGCGACGGGACAGGGGCTCTCGAGCAGTACTTC
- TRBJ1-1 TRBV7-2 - CASSLMTLGTEAFF TGTGCCAGCAGCTTAATGACGCTTGGCACTGAAGCTTTCTTT
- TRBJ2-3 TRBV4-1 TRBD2 CASSQVPGGAGDRDTQYF TGCGCCAGCAGCCAAGTCCCCGGCGGAGCGGGAGACAGAGATACGCAGTATTTT
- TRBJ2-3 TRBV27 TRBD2 CASSIRLAGGPGTQYF TGTGCCAGCAGTATCCGACTAGCGGGAGGGCCAGGGACGCAGTATTTT
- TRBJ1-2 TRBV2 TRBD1 CASSEGQAYGYTF TGTGCCAGCAGTGAGGGACAGGCCTATGGCTACACCTTC
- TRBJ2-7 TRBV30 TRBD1 CAWSRQGIEQYF TGTGCCTGGAGCCGACAGGGGATCGAGCAGTACTTC
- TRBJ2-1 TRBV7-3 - CASSISVYNEQFF TGTGCCAGCAGCATTAGCGTCTACAATGAGCAGTTCTTC
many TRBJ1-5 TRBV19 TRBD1 CASSLQGNSNQPQHF TGTGCCAGTAGTCTACAGGGGAATAGCAATCAGCCCCAGCATTTT
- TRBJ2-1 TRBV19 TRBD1 CASDTGTGSYNEQFF TGTGCCAGTGACACCGGGACAGGGTCCTACAATGAGCAGTTCTTC
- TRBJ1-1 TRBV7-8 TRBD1 CASSPTGQGGAFF TGTGCCAGCAGCCCAACGGGACAGGGGGGAGCTTTCTTT
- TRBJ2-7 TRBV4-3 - CASSQYRDGEQYF TGCGCCAGCAGCCAGTACAGGGACGGCGAGCAGTACTTC
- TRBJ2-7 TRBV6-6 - CASSYDPDRSLYEQYF TGTGCCAGCAGTTACGATCCTGACAGGTCACTCTACGAGCAGTACTTC
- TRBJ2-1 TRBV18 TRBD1 CASSRDRADEQFF TGTGCCAGCTCACGGGACAGGGCGGATGAGCAGTTCTTC
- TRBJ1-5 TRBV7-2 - CASSLGGVSNQPQHF TGTGCCAGCAGCTTGGGGGGGGTTAGCAATCAGCCCCAGCATTTT